This entry lists 21 T cell receptor beta chains sequenced from one sample in a study of T cell repertoires in cytomegalovirus infection. Antigen specificity for these receptors is unknown. TCRdb reprocessed the reads with MiXCR, giving one entry per CDR3 protein. Of some 150,000 distinct CDR3 sequences listed, approximately 30% are singletons. The specimen was CD8+ T cells from cultured PBMCs, collected from culture after CMV antigen stimulation. Every receptor here comes from a human donor in good health (CMV status not recorded). Some clones in this sample may be carry-over from other donors' samples.

The V gene is TRBV19, the J gene TRBJ2-1; the match to TRBD2 covers 10 bases. The CDR3 extends over 15 amino acids. J lost 5 bases, V lost 7 bases, and 8 bases had no gene match. Germline V CDR1 and CDR2: LNHDA, SQIVND (reference sequence). CDR3 DNA sequence: TGTGCCAGTAATCCAGCGGGGGGGCCCAACAATGAGCAGTTCTTC. This codes for CASNPAGGPNNEQFF.

The chain has TRBV6-6 and TRBJ2-6; 9 nucleotides agree with TRBD2. Germline V gene lookup returns CDR1 MNHNY and CDR2 SVGAGI (reference sequence). CDR3 length: 19 residues. The J segment lost 0 bases and the V segment lost 0 bases, leaving 6 bases of the junction unmatched. CDR3 residues: CASSYSLLAGVSGANVLTF. The CDR3, as DNA: TGTGCCAGCAGTTACTCCTTGTTAGCGGGGGTCTCTGGGGCCAACGTCCTGACTTTC.

The sample holds many counts of this clonotype. V and J are TRBV4-1 and TRBJ2-7; 8 bases are shared with TRBD1. Germline CDR1 is MGHRA and CDR2 is YSYEKL. V gave up 1 base and J gave up 2 bases; unmatched junction bases: 7. This CDR3 comprises 16 residues. The CDR3 coding sequence is TGCGCCAGCAGCCAAGGGGGGGACAGGCCCACCTACGAGCAGTACTTC. Translated, it gives CASSQGGDRPTYEQYF.

This clonotype has more than one count but fewer than ten. V gene TRBV7-9 combines with J gene TRBJ2-7; D gene ambiguous. Trimming pared 5 bases from V and 0 bases from J, leaving 11 bases between. CDR1 is SEHNR, CDR2 FQNEAQ, per germline (reference sequence). This CDR3 comprises 14 residues. This chain's CDR3 is CASSRALRSYEQYF. CDR3 bases: TGTGCCAGCAGCCGCGCCCTGCGCTCCTACGAGCAGTACTTC.

This clonotype has a handful of counts. The chain joins TRBV28 to TRBJ2-7; no definite D call. Trimming shortened V by 5 bases and J by 5 bases, and 13 bases separated the two germline ends. From germline, CDR1 is MDHEN and CDR2 SYDVKM. The CDR3 length is 13 residues. CDR3 DNA sequence: TGTGCCAGCAGTATACGGTCTGTCAACGAGCAGTACTTC. Translated, it gives CASSIRSVNEQYF.

The rearrangement uses TRBV19 and TRBJ2-2; D perhaps matches TRBD1 (5 bases). The V end lost 5 bases, the J end lost 5 bases, and 18 bases lay between the germline ends. The CDR3 contains 16 residues. Germline CDR1 reads LNHDA; CDR2 reads SQIVND (reference sequence). CDR3 nucleotide sequence: TGTGCCAGTAGTTCCCCGATCGGCTCAGGGACCGGGGAGCTGTTTTTT. Translation: CASSSPIGSGTGELFF.

This chain joins TRBV12-3 or TRBV12-4 and TRBJ1-5, with 9 bases identical to TRBD1. The CDR3 has 15 amino acids. V shed 3 bases and J 7 bases; nucleotides not matched to a gene: 7. CDR3 sequence (DNA): TGTGCCAGCAGTTTGGGACAGGGTTACGGGCAGCCCCAGCATTTT. Its protein is CASSLGQGYGQPQHF.

In this sample, this clonotype turned up a few times. The chain links TRBV25-1 to TRBJ1-1, with 7 bases matching TRBD1. Germline CDR1 and CDR2: MGHDK and SYGVNS. This CDR3 comprises 13 residues. Unmatched junction bases numbered 3, after V lost 8 bases and J lost 0 bases. CDR3 in DNA: TGTGCCAGCTGGGGACAGATGAACACTGAAGCTTTCTTT. Protein: CASWGQMNTEAFF. Combining the CDR3 with reference TRBV25-1 and TRBJ1-1 gives the whole variable domain EADIYQTPRYLVIGTGKKITLECSQTMGHDKMYWYQQDPGMELHLIHYSYGVNSTEKGDLSSESTVSRIRTEHFPLTLESARPSHTSQYLCASWGQMNTEAFFGQGTRLTVV.

The chain recombines TRBV10-3 with TRBJ1-4; D is perhaps TRBD1 (6 bases). The CDR3 runs 17 residues. Trimming took off 2 bases at V and 0 bases at J, with 13 bases between the two ends. Germline assignment: CDR1 ENHRY and CDR2 SYGVKD. This CDR3 is CAISEPGQGTTNEKLFF. CDR3 sequence (DNA): TGTGCCATCAGTGAGCCTGGTCAGGGGACAACTAATGAAAAACTGTTTTTT.

The rearrangement uses TRBV5-1 and TRBJ2-7, with 8 bases aligning to TRBD1. The CDR3 is made up of 14 amino acids. Germline CDR1 reads SGHRS; CDR2 reads YFSETQ. V dropped 0 bases and J dropped 4; count of bases not matched to a gene: 3. CDR3 sequence reads: CASSLGDRSYEQYF. For the CDR3, the DNA is TGCGCCAGCAGCTTGGGGGACAGGTCATACGAGCAGTACTTC.

V and J are TRBV27 and TRBJ2-1, with TRBD2 identical over 10 bases. V lost 5 bases, J lost 4 bases, and 11 bases stayed unmatched. The CDR3 is made up of 17 amino acids. From germline, CDR1 is MNHEY and CDR2 SMNVEV (reference sequence). The CDR3 loop is CASSDIRAGGIYNEQFF. CDR3 nucleotide sequence: TGTGCCAGCAGTGATATTCGAGCGGGGGGGATATACAATGAGCAGTTCTTC.

In this sample, this clonotype turned up many times. This sequence joins TRBV2 and TRBJ1-1; D possibly corresponds to TRBD1 (5 bases). V was trimmed by 4 bases and J by 1 base, leaving 16 bases between them. Germline V gene lookup returns CDR1 SNHLY and CDR2 FYNNEI. The CDR3 has 16 residues. CDR3 protein: CASSGTKGLGNTEAFF. In DNA form, the CDR3 reads TGTGCCAGCAGTGGTACGAAGGGGCTGGGGAACACTGAAGCTTTCTTT.

This clonotype was seen ten or more times. This chain links TRBV2 with TRBJ2-3; 7 bases are a match to TRBD2. The CDR3 loop spans 16 amino acids. The junction had 7 bases not matched to a gene; V was cut back by 2 bases and J by 2 bases. Germline V gene sequence: CDR1 SNHLY, CDR2 FYNNEI. CDR3 sequence reads: CASSESGGGDTDTQYF. CDR3 nucleotide sequence: TGTGCCAGCAGTGAAAGTGGGGGAGGGGACACAGATACGCAGTATTTT. Based on the CDR3 plus reference TRBV2 and TRBJ2-3, the full variable domain is EPEVTQTPSHQVTQMGQEVILRCVPISNHLYFYWYRQILGQKVEFLVSFYNNEISEKSEIFDDQFSVERPDGSNFTLKIRSTKLEDSAMYFCASSESGGGDTDTQYFGPGTRLTVL.

This clonotype was seen only a few times. The CDR3 sequence is CASSYPSDSGANVLTF. In DNA form, the CDR3 reads TGTGCCAGCAGTTACCCATCTGACTCTGGGGCCAACGTCCTGACTTTC. This chain joins TRBV6-6 and TRBJ2-6; no definite D call. Trimming cost V 2 bases and J 0 bases, with 8 bases left between them. In germline, CDR1 is MNHNY, CDR2 SVGAGI (reference sequence). This CDR3 has 16 residues.

A note on this clonotype: This may be a read error, as it is one base from a much larger clone. The chain has TRBV27 and TRBJ2-1; no clear D. The length of the CDR3 is 13 residues. Trimming took off 3 bases at V and 5 bases at J, with 8 bases between the two ends. Germline assignment: CDR1 MNHEY and CDR2 SMNVEV (reference sequence). CDR3 sequence (DNA): TGTGCCAGCAGTTTTTGGGCCAACAATGAGCAGTTCTTC. It specifies CASSFWANNEQFF.

V is TRBV12-3 or TRBV12-4 and J is TRBJ1-1; TRBD1 might be the D (5 bases). The V and J ends lost 6 bases and 4 bases respectively, with 12 bases between them. This CDR3 has 13 amino acids. This CDR3 reads CASRPQESTEAFF. The CDR3 DNA reads as TGTGCCAGCAGGCCACAGGAATCCACTGAAGCTTTCTTT.

Turning to this clonotype: One end of the junction varies from germline; a read error may be responsible. V gene TRBV5-3 combines with J gene TRBJ1-6; D perhaps matches TRBD1 (6 bases). Being an ORF, TRBV5-3 has a function that is uncertain. There are 17 residues in the CDR3. The chain's CDR3 is CASSLGIRGAMDSPLHF. The CDR3 region has the DNA TGTGCCAGCAGCTTGGGGATCCGGGGGGCGATGGATTCACCCCTCCACTTT.

The V and J genes are TRBV9 and TRBJ2-3, with 7 bases lining up with TRBD2. CDR3 length equals 15 residues. Looked up from germline, CDR1 is SGDLS and CDR2 is YYNGEE. Trimming cost V 0 bases and J 6 bases; bases outside gene matches: 7. The CDR3 nucleotides are TGTGCCAGCAGCGTAGGGGGGGGGATATGGGATACGCAGTATTTT. Protein: CASSVGGGIWDTQYF.

This clonotype came up a few times. The V gene is TRBV15, the J gene TRBJ2-7; no clear D. CDR3 length: 13 amino acids. The germline V gene has CDR1 LNHNV and CDR2 YYDKDF (reference sequence). With 0 bases removed from V and 3 bases from J, the gap between germline ends came to 6 bases. The DNA of the CDR3 is TGTGCCACCAGCAGAGATATCGGCTACGAGCAGTACTTC. It is translated as CATSRDIGYEQYF.

This clonotype turned up a few times. The CDR3 protein is CASSLGGNSPLHF. The CDR3 DNA is TGTGCCAGTAGCCTCGGCGGGAATTCACCCCTCCACTTT. V and J are TRBV19 and TRBJ1-6; no clear D gene. This CDR3 spans 13 amino acids. Germline V gives CDR1 LNHDA, CDR2 SQIVND (reference sequence). V was cut by 6 bases and J by 7 bases, with 10 bases left in between.

This clonotype was seen many times. The chain employs TRBV4-1 and TRBJ2-1; 8 bases fit TRBD1. CDR3 length: 18 residues. The germline CDR1 and CDR2 sequences are MGHRA and YSYEKL. V lost 1 base, J lost 8 bases, and 16 bases stayed unmatched. DNA of the CDR3: TGCGCCAGCAGCCAAGTTCCTCCTCCCGGACAGGGACTCCATGAGCAGTTCTTC. Translating gives CASSQVPPPGQGLHEQFF.